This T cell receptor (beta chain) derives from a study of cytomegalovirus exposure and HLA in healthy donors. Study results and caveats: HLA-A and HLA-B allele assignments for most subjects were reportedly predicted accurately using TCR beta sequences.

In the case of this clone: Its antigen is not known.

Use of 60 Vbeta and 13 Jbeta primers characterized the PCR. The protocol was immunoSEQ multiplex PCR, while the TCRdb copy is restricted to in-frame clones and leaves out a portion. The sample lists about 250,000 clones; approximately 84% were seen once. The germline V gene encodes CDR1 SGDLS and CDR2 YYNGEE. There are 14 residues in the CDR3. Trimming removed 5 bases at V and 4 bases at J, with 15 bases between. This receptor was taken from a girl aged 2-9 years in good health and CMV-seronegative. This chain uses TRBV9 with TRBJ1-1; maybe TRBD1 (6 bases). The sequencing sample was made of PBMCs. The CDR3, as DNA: TGTGCCAGCAGTCGGGACACCCCTAGCACTGAAGCTTTCTTT. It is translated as CASSRDTPSTEAFF.